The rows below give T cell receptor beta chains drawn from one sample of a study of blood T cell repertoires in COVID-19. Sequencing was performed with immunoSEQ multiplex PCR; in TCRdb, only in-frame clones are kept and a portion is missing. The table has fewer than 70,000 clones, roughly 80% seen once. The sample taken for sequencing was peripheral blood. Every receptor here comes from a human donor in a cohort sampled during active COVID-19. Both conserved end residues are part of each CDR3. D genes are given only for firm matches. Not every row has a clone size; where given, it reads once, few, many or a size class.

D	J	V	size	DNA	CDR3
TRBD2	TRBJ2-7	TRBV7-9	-	TGTGCCAGCAGCTTAGAACTGACTAGCGGGAGTAAGGAGCAGTACTTC	CASSLELTSGSKEQYF
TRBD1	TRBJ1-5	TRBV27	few	TGTGCCAGCAGGGCGACAGGGGGACTAAAACAGCCCCAGCATTTT	CASRATGGLKQPQHF
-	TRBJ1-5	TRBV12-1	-	TGTGCCAGCAGCCTGATGACAGGGCTATCTCGCAATCAGCCCCAGCATTTT	CASSLMTGLSRNQPQHF
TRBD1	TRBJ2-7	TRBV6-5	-	TGTGCCAGCAGTTACCGGGACAGGGACTACGAGCAGTACTTC	CASSYRDRDYEQYF
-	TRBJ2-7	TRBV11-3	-	TGTGCCAGCAGCGCCAGGGTTTCGAGCGAGCAGTACTTC	CASSARVSSEQYF
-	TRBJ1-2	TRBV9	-	TGTGCCAGCAGCGTACAGGCCTGCACCTTC	CASSVQACTF
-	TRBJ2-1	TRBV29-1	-	TGCAGCGTCATAGTAGCGGACACCCTTTACAATGAGCAGTTCTTC	CSVIVADTLYNEQFF
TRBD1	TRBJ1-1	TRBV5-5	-	TGTGCCAGCAGCCTAACCTTAGGGGGCAAGTTCGAAGCTTTCTTT	CASSLTLGGKFEAFF
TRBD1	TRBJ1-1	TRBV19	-	TGTGCCAGTATCCAGGGGGCCAACACTGAAGCTTTCTTT	CASIQGANTEAFF
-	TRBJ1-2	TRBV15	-	TGTGCCACCAGCAGAGATTTCGTCGCAGGACTGAACTATGGCTACACCTTC	CATSRDFVAGLNYGYTF
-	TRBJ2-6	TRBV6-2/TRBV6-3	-	TGTGCCAGCAGCTTAACTTCTGGGGCCAACGTCCTGACTTTC	CASSLTSGANVLTF
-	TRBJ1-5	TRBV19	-	TGTGCCAGTAGTACCCCCCCCGGGGGTGGCAATCAGCCCCAGCATTTT	CASSTPPGGGNQPQHF
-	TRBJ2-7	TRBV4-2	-	TGTGCCAGCAGCCACGGGATTAGCTTGGAAGGCCCCTCCTACGAGCAGTACTTC	CASSHGISLEGPSYEQYF
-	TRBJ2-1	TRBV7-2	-	TGTGCCAGCAGCTCGCACTGGAGCTCCTACAATGAGCAGTTCTTC	CASSSHWSSYNEQFF
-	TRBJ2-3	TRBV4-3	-	TGCGCCAGCAGCCTCCAGGGTCCTAGCACAGATACGCAGTATTTT	CASSLQGPSTDTQYF
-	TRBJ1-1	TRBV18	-	TGTGCCAGCTCACCGGACAGTATTTTGCCTGAAGCTTTCTTT	CASSPDSILPEAFF
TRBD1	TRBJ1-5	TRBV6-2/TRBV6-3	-	TGTGCCAGCAGTTACTCTAGAACGGGACAGGGCAATCAGCCCCAGCATTTT	CASSYSRTGQGNQPQHF
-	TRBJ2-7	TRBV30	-	TGTGCCTGGGATAGGGGTCCCAACTACGAGCAGTACTTC	CAWDRGPNYEQYF
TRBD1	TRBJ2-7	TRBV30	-	TGTGCCTGGAAGCTGGCAGGGGGCAACGAGCAGTACTTC	CAWKLAGGNEQYF
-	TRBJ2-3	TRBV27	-	TGTGCCAGCAGAAACAGGGCAGATACGCAGTATTTT	CASRNRADTQYF
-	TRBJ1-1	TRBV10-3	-	TGTGCCATCTCCTCCGGGACACCATCCGCTGAAGCTTTCTTT	CAISSGTPSAEAFF
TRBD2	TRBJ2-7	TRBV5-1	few	TGCGCCAGCAGTCCCTCGAAACCCATTGGACTAGCGGAGACCTACGAGCAGTACTTC	CASSPSKPIGLAETYEQYF
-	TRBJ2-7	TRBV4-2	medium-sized	TGTGCCAGCAGCCAAGATCGGGGGAGCTCCTACGAGCAGTACTTC	CASSQDRGSSYEQYF
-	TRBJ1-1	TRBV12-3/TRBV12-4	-	TGTGCCAGCAGTTTATGGGAGTTGACTGAAGCTTTCTTT	CASSLWELTEAFF
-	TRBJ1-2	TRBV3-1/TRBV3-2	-	TGTGCCAGCAGCCAAGGTACACCTAGAGAGCCCACCTTC	CASSQGTPREPTF
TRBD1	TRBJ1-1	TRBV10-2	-	TGCGCCAGCAGTGAGTCCAACAGGGGCACTGAAGCTTTCTTT	CASSESNRGTEAFF
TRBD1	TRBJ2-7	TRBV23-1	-	TGCGCCAGCAGCCCTCCTTTCTCGGACAGGGAGCCGTTAAGACTCTACGAGCAGTACTTC	CASSPPFSDREPLRLYEQYF
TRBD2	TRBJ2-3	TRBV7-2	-	TGTGCCAGCAGCTCACCTAGCGGGGGAGGCACAGATACGCAGTATTTT	CASSSPSGGGTDTQYF
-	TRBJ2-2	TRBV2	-	TGTGCCAGCAGTGTGGGGCGGAGCCTTGGCGGGGAGCTGTTTTTT	CASSVGRSLGGELFF
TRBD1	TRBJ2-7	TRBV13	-	TGTGCCAGCAGCTCCCGGACAGGGAGCTCCTACGAGCAGTACTTC	CASSSRTGSSYEQYF
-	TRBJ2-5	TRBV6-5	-	TGTGCCAGCAGTTACTCCAAGGCGCGGGGATTCGAGACCCAGTACTTC	CASSYSKARGFETQYF
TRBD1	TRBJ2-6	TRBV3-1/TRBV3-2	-	TGTGCCAGCAGCCAAGGGACAGGGGGCGTCTCTGGGGCCAACGTCCTGACTTTC	CASSQGTGGVSGANVLTF
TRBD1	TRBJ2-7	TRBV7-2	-	TGTGCCAGCAGCCAAACTAAAATCCAGGGACAGTACTACGAGCAGTACTTC	CASSQTKIQGQYYEQYF
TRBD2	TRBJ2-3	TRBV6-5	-	TGTGCCAGCAGTTACGCGGGGGGCCCAGATACGCAGTATTTT	CASSYAGGPDTQYF
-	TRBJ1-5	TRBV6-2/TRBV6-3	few	TGTGCCAGCAGTTACTCGACCGGGGGACGCGATCAGCCCCAGCATTTT	CASSYSTGGRDQPQHF
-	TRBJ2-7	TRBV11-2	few	TGTGCCAGCAGCCATGGGAGTGGAGAGCAGTACTTC	CASSHGSGEQYF
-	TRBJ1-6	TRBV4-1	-	TGCGCCAGCAGCCAAGTAGATAATTCACCCCTCCACTTT	CASSQVDNSPLHF
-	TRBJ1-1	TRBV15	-	TGTGCCACCAGCAGCGATTTGGCCACTGAAGCTTTCTTT	CATSSDLATEAFF
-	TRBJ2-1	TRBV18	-	TGTGCCAGCTCACCCACCCTAGCCTTTGTCGGGAGTGGCTACAATGAGCAGTTCTTC	CASSPTLAFVGSGYNEQFF
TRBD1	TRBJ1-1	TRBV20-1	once	TGCAGTGCTAGTCAGGGGGCGGGAACTGAAGCTTTCTTT	CSASQGAGTEAFF
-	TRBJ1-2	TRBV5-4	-	TGTGCCAGCAGCTTGGAGGCGGGGTCTGGTGGCTACACCTTC	CASSLEAGSGGYTF
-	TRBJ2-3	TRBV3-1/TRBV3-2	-	TGTGCCAGCAGCCAAGACCCCCGGGGCACAGATACGCAGTATTTT	CASSQDPRGTDTQYF
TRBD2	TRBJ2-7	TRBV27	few	TGTGCCCCCCGGGTAGGCGGGGGGATCCACGAGCAGTACTTC	CAPRVGGGIHEQYF
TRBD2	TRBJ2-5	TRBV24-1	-	TGTGCCACCAGTGAGGGACTAGCGGGAGGGCAAGAGACCCAGTACTTC	CATSEGLAGGQETQYF
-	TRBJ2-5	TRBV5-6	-	TGTGCCAGCAGCGACTGGGAAGAGACCCAGTACTTC	CASSDWEETQYF
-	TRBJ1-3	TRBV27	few	TGTGCCAGCAGTTTCACTGAGGGGGACACCATATATTTT	CASSFTEGDTIYF
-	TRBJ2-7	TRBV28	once	TGTGCCAGCAGTGACGACAGGTACGAGCAGTACTTC	CASSDDRYEQYF
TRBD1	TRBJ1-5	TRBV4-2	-	TGTGCCAGCAGCCAAGATCCAGGGGGCCGTCAGCCCCAGCATTTT	CASSQDPGGRQPQHF
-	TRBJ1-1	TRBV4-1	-	TGCGCCAGCAGCCAAGGCGTCGGCGGCACTGAAGCTTTCTTT	CASSQGVGGTEAFF
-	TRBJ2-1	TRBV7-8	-	TGTGCCAGCAGCCGCAACCGACGGAGCGAGCAGTTCTTC	CASSRNRRSEQFF
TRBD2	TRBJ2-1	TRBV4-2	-	TGTGCCAGCAGCGGGACTAGCGGGAGAACCGGGTATGAGCAGTTCTTC	CASSGTSGRTGYEQFF